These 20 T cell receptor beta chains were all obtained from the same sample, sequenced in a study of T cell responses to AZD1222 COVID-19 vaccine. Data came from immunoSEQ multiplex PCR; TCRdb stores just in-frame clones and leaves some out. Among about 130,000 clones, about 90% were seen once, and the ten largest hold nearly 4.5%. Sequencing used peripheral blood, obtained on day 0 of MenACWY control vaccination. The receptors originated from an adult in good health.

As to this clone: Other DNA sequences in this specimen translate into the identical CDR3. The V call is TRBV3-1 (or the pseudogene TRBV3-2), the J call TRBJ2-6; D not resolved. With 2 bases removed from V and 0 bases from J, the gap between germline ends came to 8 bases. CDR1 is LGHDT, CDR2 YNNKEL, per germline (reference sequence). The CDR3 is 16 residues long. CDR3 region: CASSQHGSSGANVLTF. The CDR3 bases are TGTGCCAGCAGCCAACACGGAAGCTCTGGGGCCAACGTCCTGACTTTC.

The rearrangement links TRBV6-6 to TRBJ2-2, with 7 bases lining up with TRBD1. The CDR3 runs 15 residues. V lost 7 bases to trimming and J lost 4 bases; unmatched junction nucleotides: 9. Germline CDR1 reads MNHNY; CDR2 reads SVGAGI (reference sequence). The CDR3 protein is CASTPTGVGTGELFF. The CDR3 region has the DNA TGTGCCAGCACCCCAACAGGGGTTGGCACCGGGGAGCTGTTTTTT.

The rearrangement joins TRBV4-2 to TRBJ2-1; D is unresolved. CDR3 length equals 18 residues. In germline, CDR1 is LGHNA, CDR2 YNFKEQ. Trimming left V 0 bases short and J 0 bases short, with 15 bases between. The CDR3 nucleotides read TGTGCCAGCAGCCAAGACTCCGCTAGGTCGAGCTCCTACAATGAGCAGTTCTTC. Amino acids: CASSQDSARSSSYNEQFF.

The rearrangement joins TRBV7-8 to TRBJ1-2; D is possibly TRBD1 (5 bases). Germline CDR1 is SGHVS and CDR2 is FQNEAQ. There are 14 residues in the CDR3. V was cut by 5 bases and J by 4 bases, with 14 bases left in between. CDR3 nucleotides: TGTGCCAGCAGCCGAGGGGAGGGTGTCTATGGCTACACCTTC. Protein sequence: CASSRGEGVYGYTF.

The CDR3 nucleotides are TGTGCCAGCATTCCAGGGGGAGGGGGAGAGACCCAGTACTTC. This sequence encodes CASIPGGGGETQYF. The chain couples TRBV28 to TRBJ2-5; D is possibly TRBD1 or TRBD2 (7 bases each). CDR1 is MDHEN and CDR2 is SYDVKM in the germline V gene. V shed 7 bases and J shed 4 bases, with 16 bases lying between them. This CDR3 region has 14 residues.

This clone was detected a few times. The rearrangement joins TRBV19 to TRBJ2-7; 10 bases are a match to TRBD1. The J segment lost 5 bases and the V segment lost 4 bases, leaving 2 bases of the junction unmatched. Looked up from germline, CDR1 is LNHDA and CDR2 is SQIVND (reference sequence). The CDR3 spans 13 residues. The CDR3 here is CASSSGQGDEQYF. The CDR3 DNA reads TGTGCCAGTAGTAGCGGACAGGGGGACGAGCAGTACTTC.

Written as DNA, the CDR3 is TGTGCCAGTAGTATCGCGGGAAACCGACCAGCCTCCAACACTGAAGCTTTCTTT. Its protein is CASSIAGNRPASNTEAFF. This sequence joins TRBV19 and TRBJ1-1; D call uncertain. Germline V CDR1 and CDR2: LNHDA, SQIVND (reference sequence). This CDR3 spans 18 amino acids. V lost 3 bases and J lost 2, with 22 bases in between.

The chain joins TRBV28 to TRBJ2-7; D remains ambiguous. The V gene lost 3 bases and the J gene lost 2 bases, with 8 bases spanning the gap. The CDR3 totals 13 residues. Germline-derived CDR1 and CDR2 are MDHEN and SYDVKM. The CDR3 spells CASSFSPTYEQYF. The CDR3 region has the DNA TGTGCCAGCAGTTTTTCTCCAACCTACGAGCAGTACTTC.

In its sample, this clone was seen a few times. CDR3 in DNA: TGTGCCAGCAGGGCGGGACTAGCGGGACTTCAAGAGCAGTTCTTC. Amino acid sequence: CASRAGLAGLQEQFF. This sequence joins TRBV27 and TRBJ2-1, with TRBD2 identical over 13 bases. Per germline, CDR1 MNHEY and CDR2 SMNVEV (reference sequence). This CDR3 contains 15 residues. Unmatched junction bases numbered 9, after V lost 6 bases and J lost 10 bases.

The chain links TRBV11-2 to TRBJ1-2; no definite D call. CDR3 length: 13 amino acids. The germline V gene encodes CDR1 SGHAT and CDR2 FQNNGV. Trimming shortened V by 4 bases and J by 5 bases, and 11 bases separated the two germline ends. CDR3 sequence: CASSSVALYGYTF. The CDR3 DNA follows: TGTGCCAGCAGCTCAGTAGCCCTTTATGGCTACACCTTC.

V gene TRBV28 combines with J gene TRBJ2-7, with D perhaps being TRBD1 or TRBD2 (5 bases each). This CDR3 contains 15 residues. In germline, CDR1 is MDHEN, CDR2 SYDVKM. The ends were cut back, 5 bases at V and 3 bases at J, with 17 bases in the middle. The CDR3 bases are TGTGCCAGCAGTCCAAGGACCCCGAGGGGCTACGAGCAGTACTTC. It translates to CASSPRTPRGYEQYF.

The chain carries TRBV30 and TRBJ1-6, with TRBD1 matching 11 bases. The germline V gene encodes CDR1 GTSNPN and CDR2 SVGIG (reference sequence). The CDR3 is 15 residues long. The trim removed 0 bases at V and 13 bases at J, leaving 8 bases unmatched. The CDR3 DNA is TGTGCCTGGAGTGTACGGGACAGGGGGTCTCCTCCCCTCCACTTT. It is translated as CAWSVRDRGSPPLHF.

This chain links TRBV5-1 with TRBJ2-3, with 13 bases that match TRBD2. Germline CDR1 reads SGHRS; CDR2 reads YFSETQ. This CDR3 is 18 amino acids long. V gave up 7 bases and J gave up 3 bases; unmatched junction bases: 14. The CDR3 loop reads CASYPLGLAGSSTDTQYF. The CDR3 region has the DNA TGCGCCAGCTACCCCCTGGGACTAGCGGGGTCCTCGACAGATACGCAGTATTTT.

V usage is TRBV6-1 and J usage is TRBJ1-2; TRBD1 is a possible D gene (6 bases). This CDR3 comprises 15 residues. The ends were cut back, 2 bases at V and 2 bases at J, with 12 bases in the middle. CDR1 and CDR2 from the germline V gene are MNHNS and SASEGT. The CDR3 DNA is TGTGCCAGCAGTGAATTGGGGGCCTCCAACTATGGCTACACCTTC. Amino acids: CASSELGASNYGYTF.

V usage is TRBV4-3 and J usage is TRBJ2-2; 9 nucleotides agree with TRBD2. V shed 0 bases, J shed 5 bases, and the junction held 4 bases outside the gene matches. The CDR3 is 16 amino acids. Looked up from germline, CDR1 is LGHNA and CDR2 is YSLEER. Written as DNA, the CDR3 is TGCGCCAGCAGCCAAGATGCGGGGGGGCGGACCGGGGAGCTGTTTTTT. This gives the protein CASSQDAGGRTGELFF.

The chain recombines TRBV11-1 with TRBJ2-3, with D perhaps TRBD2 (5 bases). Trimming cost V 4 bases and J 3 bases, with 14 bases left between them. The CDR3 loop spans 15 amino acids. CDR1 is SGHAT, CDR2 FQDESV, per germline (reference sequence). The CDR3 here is CASSSGSQPTDTQYF. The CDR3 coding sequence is TGTGCCAGCAGCTCGGGATCCCAGCCAACAGATACGCAGTATTTT.

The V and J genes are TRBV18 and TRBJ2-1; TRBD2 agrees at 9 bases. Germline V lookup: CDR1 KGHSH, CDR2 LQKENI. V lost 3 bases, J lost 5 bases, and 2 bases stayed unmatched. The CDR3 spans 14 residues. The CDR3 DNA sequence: TGTGCCAGCTCACCGGGACTAGCCAACAATGAGCAGTTCTTC. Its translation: CASSPGLANNEQFF.

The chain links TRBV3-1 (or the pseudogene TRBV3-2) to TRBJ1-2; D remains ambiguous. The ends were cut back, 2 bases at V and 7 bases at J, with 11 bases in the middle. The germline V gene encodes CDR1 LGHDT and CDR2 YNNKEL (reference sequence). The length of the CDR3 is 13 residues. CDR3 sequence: CASSQRGRRGYTF. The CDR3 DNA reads TGTGCCAGCAGCCAACGAGGGAGACGTGGCTACACCTTC.

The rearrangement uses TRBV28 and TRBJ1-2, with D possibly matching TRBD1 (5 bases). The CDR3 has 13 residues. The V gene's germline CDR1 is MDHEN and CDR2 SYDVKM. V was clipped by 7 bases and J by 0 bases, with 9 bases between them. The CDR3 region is CASMRGSNYGYTF. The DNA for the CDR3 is TGTGCCAGCATGAGGGGTTCTAACTATGGCTACACCTTC.

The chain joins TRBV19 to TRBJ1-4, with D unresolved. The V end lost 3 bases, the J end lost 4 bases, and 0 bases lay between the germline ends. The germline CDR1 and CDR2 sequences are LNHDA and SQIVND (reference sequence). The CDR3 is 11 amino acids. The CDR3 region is CASSINEKLFF. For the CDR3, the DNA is TGTGCCAGTAGTATTAATGAAAAACTGTTTTTT.